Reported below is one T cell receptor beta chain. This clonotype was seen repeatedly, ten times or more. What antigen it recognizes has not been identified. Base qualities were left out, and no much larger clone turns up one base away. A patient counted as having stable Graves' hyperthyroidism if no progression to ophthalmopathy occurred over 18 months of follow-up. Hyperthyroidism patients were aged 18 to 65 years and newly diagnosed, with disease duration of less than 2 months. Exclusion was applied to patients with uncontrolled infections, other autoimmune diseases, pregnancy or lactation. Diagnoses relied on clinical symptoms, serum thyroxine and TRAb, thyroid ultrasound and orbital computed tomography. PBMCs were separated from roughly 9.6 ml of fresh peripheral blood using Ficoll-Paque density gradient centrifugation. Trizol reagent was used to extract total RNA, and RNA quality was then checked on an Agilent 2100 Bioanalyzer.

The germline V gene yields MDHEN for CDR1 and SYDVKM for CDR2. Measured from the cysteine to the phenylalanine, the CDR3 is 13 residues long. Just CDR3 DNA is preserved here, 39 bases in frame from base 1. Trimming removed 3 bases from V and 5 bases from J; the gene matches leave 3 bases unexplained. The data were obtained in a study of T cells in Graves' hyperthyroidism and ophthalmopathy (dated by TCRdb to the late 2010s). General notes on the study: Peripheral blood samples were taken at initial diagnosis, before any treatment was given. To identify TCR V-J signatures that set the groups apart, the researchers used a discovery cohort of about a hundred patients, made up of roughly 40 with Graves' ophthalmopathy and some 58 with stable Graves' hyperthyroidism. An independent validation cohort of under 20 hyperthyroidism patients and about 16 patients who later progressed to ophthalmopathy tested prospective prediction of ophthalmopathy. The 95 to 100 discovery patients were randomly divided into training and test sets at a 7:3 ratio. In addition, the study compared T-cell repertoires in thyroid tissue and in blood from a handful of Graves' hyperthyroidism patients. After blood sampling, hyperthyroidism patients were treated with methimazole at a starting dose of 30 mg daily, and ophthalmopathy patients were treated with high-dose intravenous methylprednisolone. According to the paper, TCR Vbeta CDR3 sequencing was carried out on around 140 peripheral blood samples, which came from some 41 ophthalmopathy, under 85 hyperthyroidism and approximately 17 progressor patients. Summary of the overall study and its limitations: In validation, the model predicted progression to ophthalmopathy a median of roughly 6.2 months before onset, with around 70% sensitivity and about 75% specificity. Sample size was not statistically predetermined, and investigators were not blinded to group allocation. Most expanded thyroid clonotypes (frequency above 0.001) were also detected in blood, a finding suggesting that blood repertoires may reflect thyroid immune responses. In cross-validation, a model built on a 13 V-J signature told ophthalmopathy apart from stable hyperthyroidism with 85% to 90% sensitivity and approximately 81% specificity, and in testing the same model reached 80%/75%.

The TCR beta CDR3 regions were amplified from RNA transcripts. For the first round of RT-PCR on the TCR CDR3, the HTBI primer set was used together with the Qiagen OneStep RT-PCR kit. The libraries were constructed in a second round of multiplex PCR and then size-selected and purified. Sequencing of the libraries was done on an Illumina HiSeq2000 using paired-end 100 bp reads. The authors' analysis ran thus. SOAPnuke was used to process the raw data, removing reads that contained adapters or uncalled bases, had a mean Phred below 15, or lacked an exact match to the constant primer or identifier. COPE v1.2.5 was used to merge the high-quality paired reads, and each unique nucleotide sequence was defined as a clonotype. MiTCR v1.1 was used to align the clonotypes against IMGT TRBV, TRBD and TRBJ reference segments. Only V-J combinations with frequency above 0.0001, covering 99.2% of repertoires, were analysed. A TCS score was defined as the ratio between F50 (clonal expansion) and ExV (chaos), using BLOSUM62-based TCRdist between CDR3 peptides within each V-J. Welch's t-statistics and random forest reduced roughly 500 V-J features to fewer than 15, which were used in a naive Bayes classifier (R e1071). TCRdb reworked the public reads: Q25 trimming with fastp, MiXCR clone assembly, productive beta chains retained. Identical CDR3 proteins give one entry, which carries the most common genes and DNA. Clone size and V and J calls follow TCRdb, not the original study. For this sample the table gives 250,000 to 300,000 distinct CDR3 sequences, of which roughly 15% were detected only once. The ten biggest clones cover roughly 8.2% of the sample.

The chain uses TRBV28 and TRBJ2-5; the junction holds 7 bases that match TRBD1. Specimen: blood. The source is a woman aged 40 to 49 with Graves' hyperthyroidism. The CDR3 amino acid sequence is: CASSLETGETQYF. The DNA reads TGTGCCAGCAGTTTGGAGACAGGGGAGACCCAGTACTTC.